The rows below give T cell receptor beta chains drawn from one sample of a study of metastatic and nonmetastatic thyroid tumors. Using MiXCR, TCRdb re-called clones from the PCR reads. The sample yields some 86,000 clones, around 13% seen once. The sample was tumor tissue. These receptor sequences come from a female donor with papillary thyroid cancer or a benign thyroid nodule (not recorded which). Some clones in this sample may be carry-over from other donors' samples. Each CDR3 is given with its conserved first and last residue. A D gene is named only where the DNA matches it firmly. Size values are once, few and many counts, or a class for expanded clones, and some rows have none.

CDR3nt,CDR3aa,v_gene,len,d_gene,abundance,j_gene
TGCAGTGCTGCCCGGGCCGCTGAAGCTTTCTTT,CSAARAAEAFF,TRBV20-1,11,NA,many,TRBJ1-1
TGTGCCAGCTCACTGGACAGGGGTAGCAATCAGCCCCAGCATTTT,CASSLDRGSNQPQHF,TRBV18,15,TRBD1,many,TRBJ1-5
TGTGCCAGCAGCTCAGAAGATCAAGAGACCCAGTACTTC,CASSSEDQETQYF,TRBV11-3,13,NA,many,TRBJ2-5
TGTGCCAGCAGTTACGAGGAGGCCTCTGGAAACACCATATATTTT,CASSYEEASGNTIYF,TRBV6-5,15,NA,many,TRBJ1-3
TGCAGTGCCCCCCAGACGGGGGCCCTTGGTTCACCCCTCCACTTT,CSAPQTGALGSPLHF,TRBV20-1,15,NA,many,TRBJ1-6
TGTGCCAGCAGCCAAGATCTTAGGGTCCCCAGCACAGATACGCAGTATTTT,CASSQDLRVPSTDTQYF,TRBV4-2,17,NA,NA,TRBJ2-3
TGTGCCACCAGTGTCAGCGCGAACACCGGGGAGCTGTTTTTT,CATSVSANTGELFF,TRBV24-1,14,NA,many,TRBJ2-2
TGTGCCAGTAGTATTCGGGATTCACCCCTCCACTTT,CASSIRDSPLHF,TRBV19,12,NA,many,TRBJ1-6
TGTGCCAGCAGCTTGGGGTATGGCTACAATGAGCAGTTCTTC,CASSLGYGYNEQFF,TRBV5-5,14,NA,many,TRBJ2-1
TGCGCCAGCAGCCCGTGGACAGAATCGTACGAGCAGTACTTC,CASSPWTESYEQYF,TRBV5-1,14,NA,once,TRBJ2-7
TGCGCCAGCAGCCAGGGACACTTCAATCAGCCCCAGCATTTT,CASSQGHFNQPQHF,TRBV4-1,14,NA,NA,TRBJ1-5
TGCGCCAGCAGCTTGGGTGGAAGGGGTTTAAGCACTGAAGCTTTCTTT,CASSLGGRGLSTEAFF,TRBV5-1,16,NA,medium-sized,TRBJ1-1
TGTGCCAGCAGCCGAGGCCGGGACTCAAGCTCCTACAATGAGCAGTTCTTC,CASSRGRDSSSYNEQFF,TRBV4-2,17,NA,many,TRBJ2-1
TGTGCCAGTAGTAGGACAGGGAGGGACGAGCAGTACTTC,CASSRTGRDEQYF,TRBV19,13,NA,many,TRBJ2-7
TGTGCCAGCAGCCAAGTGCTCCCGGGGGAGCAGTACTTC,CASSQVLPGEQYF,TRBV14,13,NA,many,TRBJ2-7
TGTGCCAGCAGCCAAACAGGGTCGGATGGCTACACCTTC,CASSQTGSDGYTF,TRBV16,13,NA,many,TRBJ1-2
TGTGCCAGCACCTCGTTGGGGCAGGGGGCAGAGACCCAGTACTTC,CASTSLGQGAETQYF,TRBV7-9,15,TRBD1,many,TRBJ2-5
TGTGCCAGCAGTTCCCGGGACAACCGGGAGCAGTACTTC,CASSSRDNREQYF,TRBV27,13,NA,many,TRBJ2-7
TGTGCCAGCAGCTTTCGGACGATCAATGAGCAGTTCTTC,CASSFRTINEQFF,TRBV7-6,13,NA,many,TRBJ2-1
TGTGCCAGCAGTCATACTTGGGACACTGAAGCTTTCTTT,CASSHTWDTEAFF,TRBV27,13,NA,many,TRBJ1-1
TGTGCCAGCAGCCAAGACTTCGGGTTCCTCAGAGGCACCGGGGAGCTGTTTTTT,CASSQDFGFLRGTGELFF,TRBV3-1,18,NA,few,TRBJ2-2
TGTGCCAGCAGTGGTAGACTAGACGGAGTAGATACGCAGTATTTT,CASSGRLDGVDTQYF,TRBV2,15,NA,many,TRBJ2-3
TGTGCCAGCAGAGATGGACAGGGGCTTAGAGAGACCCAGTACTTC,CASRDGQGLRETQYF,TRBV6-1,15,TRBD1,many,TRBJ2-5
TGTGCCAGCAGTGAATCAGGGCGGACTTACGAGCAGTACTTC,CASSESGRTYEQYF,TRBV6-1,14,NA,NA,TRBJ2-7